Listed below are T cell receptor beta chains from one sample, sequenced in a study of Ad26.COV2.S vaccination and SARS-CoV-2 variants. The protocol was immunoSEQ multiplex PCR, while the TCRdb copy is restricted to in-frame clones and leaves out a portion. The data show a few hundred thousand clones, around nine tenths seen once. This specimen consisted of peripheral blood, obtained in a trial of Ad26.COV2.S vaccine versus placebo. These receptors originate from a person aged 18 to 65 who received the Ad26.COV2.S COVID-19 vaccine or a placebo. CDR3s include the opening cysteine and the closing phenylalanine or tryptophan. A D gene is named only where the DNA matches it firmly. Rows may omit the clone size; those that give it use once, few, many or a size class.

>TRBV18|-|TRBJ1-3|-
CASSYSGLGDTIYF
TGTGCCAGCTCGTACAGCGGATTGGGAGACACCATATATTTT
>TRBV15|-|TRBJ2-5|-
CATTPIPSAGETQYF
TGTGCCACCACCCCAATCCCCTCAGCGGGAGAGACCCAGTACTTC
>TRBV6-2/TRBV6-3|-|TRBJ1-1|once
CASSQGLPERNTEAFF
TGTGCCAGCAGCCAGGGACTACCCGAGCGTAACACTGAAGCTTTCTTT
>TRBV4-1|TRBD1|TRBJ2-3|-
CASSQADRVVGDTQYF
TGCGCCAGCAGCCAAGCGGACAGGGTGGTGGGAGATACGCAGTATTTT
>TRBV7-2|TRBD2|TRBJ2-5|-
CASSLVAGGQGTQYF
TGTGCCAGCAGCTTAGTGGCGGGGGGGCAAGGGACCCAGTACTTC
>TRBV18|-|TRBJ1-4|-
CASSRGATNEKLFF
TGTGCCAGCTCACGTGGAGCAACTAATGAAAAACTGTTTTTT
>TRBV9|TRBD2|TRBJ2-3|-
CASSVDLLAVGTDTQYF
TGTGCCAGCAGCGTAGATTTACTAGCGGTAGGCACAGATACGCAGTATTTT
>TRBV28|TRBD1|TRBJ1-2|-
CATGTGTNYGYTF
TGTGCCACCGGGACAGGGACTAACTATGGCTACACCTTC
>TRBV9|TRBD1|TRBJ2-2|-
CASSVRQGYTGELFF
TGTGCCAGCAGCGTTAGACAGGGATACACCGGGGAGCTGTTTTTT
>TRBV5-6|-|TRBJ2-1|-
CASSYRISSSYNEQFF
TGTGCCAGCAGCTACCGAATTTCTAGCTCCTACAATGAGCAGTTCTTC
>TRBV28|-|TRBJ1-1|-
CATLGTPNTEAFF
TGTGCCACCCTAGGGACACCGAACACTGAAGCTTTCTTT
>TRBV28|TRBD1|TRBJ2-7|once
CASSLAGGVMSYEQYF
TGTGCCAGCAGTTTAGCAGGGGGTGTCATGTCCTACGAGCAGTACTTC
>TRBV4-3|-|TRBJ2-2|-
CASSHPAEATNTGELFF
TGCGCCAGCAGCCACCCCGCGGAGGCAACGAACACCGGGGAGCTGTTTTTT
>TRBV6-2/TRBV6-3|TRBD1|TRBJ1-3|-
CASSYSAGGSGNTIYF
TGTGCCAGCAGTTACTCTGCAGGGGGCTCTGGAAACACCATATATTTT
>TRBV5-4|TRBD1|TRBJ1-1|-
CASTSRQGGTEAFF
TGTGCCAGCACCTCGAGGCAGGGGGGCACTGAAGCTTTCTTT
>TRBV4-1|-|TRBJ2-6|-
CASSQLRGSGANVLTF
TGCGCCAGCAGCCAGCTGAGGGGTAGTGGGGCCAACGTCCTGACTTTC
>TRBV7-2|-|TRBJ2-3|-
CASRPSGDTQYF
TGTGCCAGCAGGCCTTCAGGGGATACGCAGTATTTT
>TRBV6-2/TRBV6-3|-|TRBJ2-2|-
CASSYAGGAPGELFF
TGTGCCAGCAGTTACGCTGGGGGCGCCCCCGGGGAGCTGTTTTTT
>TRBV13|-|TRBJ2-1|-
CASSPVGGPYNEQFF
TGTGCCAGCAGCCCGGTGGGGGGGCCCTACAATGAGCAGTTCTTC
>TRBV28|-|TRBJ1-5|-
CASSPGTISNQPQHF
TGTGCCAGCAGTCCCGGGACAATAAGCAATCAGCCCCAGCATTTT
>TRBV28|TRBD2|TRBJ2-5|-
CASSSEPGGETQYF
TGTGCCAGCAGTTCCGAGCCGGGGGGGGAGACCCAGTACTTC
>TRBV18|-|TRBJ2-7|-
CASSPGTVEQYF
TGTGCCAGCTCACCCGGGACCGTCGAGCAGTACTTC
>TRBV4-3|TRBD1|TRBJ1-1|-
CASSPVGQGGAEAFF
TGCGCCAGCAGCCCGGTTGGACAGGGAGGGGCTGAAGCTTTCTTT
>TRBV7-9|-|TRBJ1-1|-
CASSLTGTEAFF
TGTGCCAGCAGCTTAACCGGGACTGAAGCTTTCTTT
>TRBV11-2|-|TRBJ1-5|-
CASSFGGPNQPQHF
TGTGCCAGCAGCTTTGGGGGCCCAAATCAGCCCCAGCATTTT
>TRBV5-4|TRBD1|TRBJ2-1|once
CASSSSRGLDEQFF
TGTGCCAGCAGCTCCTCCAGGGGGTTGGATGAGCAGTTCTTC
>TRBV15|TRBD1|TRBJ1-2|-
CATSQGDRLVGYTF
TGTGCCACCTCTCAGGGGGACAGGTTGGTTGGCTACACCTTC
>TRBV6-2/TRBV6-3|-|TRBJ1-1|-
CASSFHLGTEAFF
TGTGCCAGCAGTTTCCACCTGGGCACTGAAGCTTTCTTT
>TRBV7-6|-|TRBJ2-7|-
CASSLWPLYEQYF
TGTGCCAGCAGCTTATGGCCGCTCTACGAGCAGTACTTC
>TRBV11-2|TRBD1|TRBJ1-3|-
CASSLFRIQGARNTIYF
TGTGCCAGCAGCTTATTCCGGATACAGGGGGCGAGAAACACCATATATTTT
>TRBV19|-|TRBJ2-2|-
CASSKIPEGSNTGELFF
TGTGCCAGTAGTAAAATCCCGGAGGGTTCGAACACCGGGGAGCTGTTTTTT
>TRBV19|-|TRBJ1-5|once
CASSITGASNQPQHF
TGTGCCAGTAGTATTACTGGGGCCAGCAATCAGCCCCAGCATTTT
>TRBV4-3|-|TRBJ2-1|-
CASSPKSSTASEQFF
TGCGCCAGCAGCCCGAAATCCTCCACGGCGAGTGAGCAGTTCTTC